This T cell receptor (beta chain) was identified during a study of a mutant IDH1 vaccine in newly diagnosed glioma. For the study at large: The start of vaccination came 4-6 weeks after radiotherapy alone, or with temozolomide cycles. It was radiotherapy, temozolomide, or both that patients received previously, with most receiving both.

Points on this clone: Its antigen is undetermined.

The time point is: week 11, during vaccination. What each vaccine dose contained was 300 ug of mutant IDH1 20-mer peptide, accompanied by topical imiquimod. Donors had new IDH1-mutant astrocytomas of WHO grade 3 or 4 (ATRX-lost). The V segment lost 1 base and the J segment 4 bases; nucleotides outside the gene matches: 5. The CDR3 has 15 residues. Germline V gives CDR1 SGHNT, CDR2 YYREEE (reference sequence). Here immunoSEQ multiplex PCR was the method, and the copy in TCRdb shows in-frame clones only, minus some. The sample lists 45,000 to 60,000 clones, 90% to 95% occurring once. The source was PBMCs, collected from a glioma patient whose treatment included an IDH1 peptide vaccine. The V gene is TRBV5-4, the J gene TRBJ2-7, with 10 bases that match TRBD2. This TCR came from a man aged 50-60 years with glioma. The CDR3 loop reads CASSLMPSGRYEQYF. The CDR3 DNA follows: TGTGCCAGCAGCTTGATGCCTAGCGGGAGATACGAGCAGTACTTC.